The 4 T cell receptor beta chains below come from one sample, sequenced in a study of T cell responses to AZD1222 COVID-19 vaccine. The protocol was immunoSEQ multiplex PCR, while the TCRdb copy is restricted to in-frame clones and leaves out a portion. This table has about 110,000 clones, about nine tenths appearing once. The specimen comprised peripheral blood, sampled on day 0 of AZD1222 vaccination. These receptors were obtained from an adult in good health.

The count of this clone is one. The chain is built from TRBV20-1 and TRBJ1-1; 10 positions agree with TRBD1. The CDR3 runs 11 residues. Germline CDR1 reads DFQATT; CDR2 reads SNEGSKA (reference sequence). Here the CDR3 DNA reads TGCCCGGACAGGGGGAGAACTGAAGCTTTCTTT. It encodes CPDRGRTEAFF.

This CDR3 is CASTGTGWETQYF. In DNA form, the CDR3 reads TGTGCCAGCACCGGGACAGGGTGGGAGACCCAGTACTTC. The gene calls are TRBV6-5 and TRBJ2-5; 9 bases are shared with TRBD1. CDR1 and CDR2 (germline): MNHEY, SVGAGI. The CDR3 spans 13 residues. V gave up 7 bases and J gave up 5 bases; unmatched junction bases: 5.

This chain connects TRBV19 to TRBJ2-5; 9 bases match TRBD1. CDR1 and CDR2 (germline): LNHDA, SQIVND (reference sequence). There are 14 residues in the CDR3. The junction had 8 bases not matched to a gene; V was cut back by 6 bases and J by 6 bases. The CDR3 bases are TGTGCCAGTAGCACGACAGGGGGTGGACAGACCCAGTACTTC. As protein: CASSTTGGGQTQYF.

This chain uses TRBV19 with TRBJ1-6; no definite D call. V shed 10 bases and J shed 8 bases, with 18 bases lying between them. This CDR3 comprises 14 residues. Germline V CDR1 and CDR2: LNHDA, SQIVND (reference sequence). The CDR3 bases are TGTGCCAAATCCCGCGGGGAAGGTTATTCACCCCTCCACTTT. Amino acids: CAKSRGEGYSPLHF.